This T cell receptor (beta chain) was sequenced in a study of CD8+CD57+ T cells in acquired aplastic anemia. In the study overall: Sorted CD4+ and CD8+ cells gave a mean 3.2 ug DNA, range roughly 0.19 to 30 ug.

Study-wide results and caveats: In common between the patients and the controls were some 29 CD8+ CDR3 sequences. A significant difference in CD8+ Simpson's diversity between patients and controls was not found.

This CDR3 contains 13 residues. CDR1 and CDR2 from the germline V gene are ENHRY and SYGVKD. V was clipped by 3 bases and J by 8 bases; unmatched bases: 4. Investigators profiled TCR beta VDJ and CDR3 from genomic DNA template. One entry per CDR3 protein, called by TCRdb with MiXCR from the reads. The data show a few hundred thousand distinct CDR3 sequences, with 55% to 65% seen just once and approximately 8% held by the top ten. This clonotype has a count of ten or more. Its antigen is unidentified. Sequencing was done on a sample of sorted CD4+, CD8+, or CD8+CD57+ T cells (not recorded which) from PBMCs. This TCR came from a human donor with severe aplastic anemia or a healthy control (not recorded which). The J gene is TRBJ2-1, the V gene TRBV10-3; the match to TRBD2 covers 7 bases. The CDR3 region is CAISEGLEDEQFF. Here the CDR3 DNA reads TGTGCCATCAGTGAAGGACTAGAAGATGAGCAGTTCTTC.